The 13 T cell receptor beta chains below were found in one sample sequenced in a study of shared clonotypes between healthy human individuals. This table comes from immunoSEQ multiplex PCR, and its TCRdb copy is limited to in-frame clones, with some not included. This sample has roughly 2.2 million clones, with 85% to 95% found just once. Sequenced: naive CD4+ T cells from PBMCs. Subset indicated: CD45RA+ positively selected. These receptors came from a man between 18 and 29 years old in good health. Some clones in this sample may be carry-over from other donors' samples.

This clone turned up a few times. The chain employs TRBV2 and TRBJ2-1, with no clear D. V dropped 6 bases and J dropped 12 bases, with 21 bases sitting between them. Germline CDR1 and CDR2: SNHLY and FYNNEI. There are 14 residues in the CDR3. CDR3 amino acids: CASSLLTLEEAQFF. As DNA, the CDR3 is TGTGCCAGCAGCCTCCTTACTCTAGAGGAAGCGCAGTTCTTC.

A remark on this clone: Other DNA sequences in the same sample also yield this CDR3. V usage is TRBV7-9 and J usage is TRBJ1-4; the D gene is possibly TRBD1 (6 bases). V shed 4 bases and J shed 8 bases, with 11 bases lying between them. This CDR3 comprises 13 residues. Germline assignment: CDR1 SEHNR and CDR2 FQNEAQ (reference sequence). The CDR3 region is CASSSQGGEKLFF. In nucleotides, the CDR3 is TGTGCCAGCAGCTCACAGGGAGGGGAAAAACTGTTTTTT.

The chain recombines TRBV2 with TRBJ2-5; TRBD1 matches at 7 bases. Germline V gives CDR1 SNHLY, CDR2 FYNNEI. V gave up 2 bases and J gave up 4 bases; unmatched junction bases: 4. CDR3 length equals 14 residues. In nucleotides, the CDR3 is TGTGCCAGCAGTGAATCCGGGACAGCAGAGACCCAGTACTTC. Its translation: CASSESGTAETQYF.

The chain links TRBV27 to TRBJ1-2; D is perhaps TRBD1 (6 bases). Germline CDR1 and CDR2: MNHEY and SMNVEV (reference sequence). The CDR3 spans 11 residues. Trimming took off 7 bases at V and 5 bases at J, with 8 bases between the two ends. The CDR3, as DNA: TGTGCCAGCACAGGGGCGTATGGCTACACCTTC. Its translation: CASTGAYGYTF.

The chain carries TRBV30 and TRBJ1-3; no reliable D call. Trimming took off 0 bases at V and 3 bases at J, with 6 bases between the two ends. CDR1 and CDR2 from the germline V gene are GTSNPN and SVGIG (reference sequence). The CDR3 length is 13 residues. CDR3 DNA sequence: TGTGCCTGGAGTGTAATTCATGGAAACACCATATATTTT. Translation gives CAWSVIHGNTIYF.

The chain couples TRBV28 to TRBJ1-1; 7 bases agree with TRBD1. The CDR3 extends over 14 amino acids. Germline assignment: CDR1 MDHEN and CDR2 SYDVKM. V shed 8 bases and J 4 bases; nucleotides not matched to a gene: 10. As DNA, the CDR3 is TGTGCCAGCGGGGGAAGGGGGCGCGGCACTGAAGCTTTCTTT. It codes for CASGGRGRGTEAFF.

J is TRBJ2-7 and V is TRBV6-5, with D possibly being TRBD2 (5 bases). This CDR3 spans 14 amino acids. Germline loops: CDR1 MNHEY, CDR2 SVGAGI. V was shortened by 6 bases and J by 4 bases, with 16 bases between the two germline ends. CDR3 region: CASSLAGPEYEQYF. The CDR3 nucleotides are TGTGCCAGCAGCCTGGCGGGCCCCGAGTACGAGCAGTACTTC.

The rearrangement links TRBV29-1 to TRBJ1-2; maybe TRBD1 (5 bases). The germline CDR1 and CDR2 sequences are SQVTM and ANQGSEA. The CDR3 runs 13 residues. The V end lost 1 base, the J end lost 4 bases, and 10 bases lay between the germline ends. The CDR3 coding sequence is TGCAGCGTTGAAGCTCGCCAGGGCTATGGCTACACCTTC. Translating gives CSVEARQGYGYTF.

The chain is built from TRBV28 and TRBJ2-5; tentative D call: TRBD2 (6 bases). The CDR3 has 13 amino acids. CDR1 and CDR2 (germline): MDHEN, SYDVKM. Trimming stripped 3 bases from V and 4 bases from J, with 9 bases between. This chain's CDR3 is CASSFRAGETQYF. CDR3 in DNA: TGTGCCAGCAGTTTTCGAGCGGGAGAGACCCAGTACTTC.

This chain uses TRBV7-9 with TRBJ2-7, with D uncertain. The CDR3 sequence is 14 residues long. Germline V gene sequence: CDR1 SEHNR, CDR2 FQNEAQ (reference sequence). V was clipped by 4 bases and J by 6 bases, with 16 bases between them. The CDR3 region is CASSSLWTLGEQYF. For the CDR3, the DNA is TGTGCCAGCAGCTCACTCTGGACGTTGGGCGAGCAGTACTTC.

V gene TRBV6-6 combines with J gene TRBJ2-1; TRBD1 matches at 12 bases. V shed 5 bases, J shed 10 bases, and the junction held 9 bases outside the gene matches. Per germline, CDR1 MNHNY and CDR2 SVGAGI (reference sequence). This CDR3 comprises 15 residues. Here the CDR3 DNA reads TGTGCCAGCAGTGCCCGGGACAGGGGGCCTGAGGAGCAGTTCTTC. Its translation is CASSARDRGPEEQFF.

The chain carries TRBV27 and TRBJ2-3, with a weak D call TRBD2 (6 bases). The CDR3 length is 16 residues. Looked up from germline, CDR1 is MNHEY and CDR2 is SMNVEV (reference sequence). V was pared by 2 bases and J by 0 bases, with 12 bases between. The CDR3 DNA is TGTGCCAGCAGTTTAATTCCAGCGGGTAGCACAGATACGCAGTATTTT. The encoded protein is CASSLIPAGSTDTQYF.

V usage is TRBV27 and J usage is TRBJ1-1; D uncertain. CDR3 length equals 12 residues. CDR1 and CDR2 (germline): MNHEY, SMNVEV (reference sequence). V was trimmed by 3 bases and J by 9 bases, leaving 11 bases between them. The DNA of the CDR3 is TGTGCCAGCAGTTTTGCCGGGATGAAAGCTTTCTTT. It encodes CASSFAGMKAFF.